This paragraph covers one T cell receptor beta chain sequence. Its antigen is still unknown. Trimming shortened V by 0 bases and J by 5 bases, and 11 bases separated the two germline ends. CDR1 is SGHNT and CDR2 is YENEEA in the germline V gene. CDR3 length equals 15 residues. The record originates from a study of T cell responses to AZD1222 COVID-19 vaccine. Study-wide points: Females outnumbered males among donors, who were mostly white British; clonal diversity was possibly underestimated. Close to half of spike-specific TCRs reportedly recognize unmutated variant regions.

Clones were sequenced by immunoSEQ multiplex PCR, and TCRdb holds only the in-frame ones, with some missing. Here the sample spans 150,000 to 180,000 clones, about nine tenths being singletons. Material: peripheral blood, obtained on day 0 of MenACWY control vaccination. This clonotype was sampled from an adult in good health. J is TRBJ1-5 and V is TRBV11-3; the D is unclear. CDR3 nucleotides: TGTGCCAGCAGCTTAGATAAGGGAGGCTATCAGCCCCAGCATTTT. This translates into CASSLDKGGYQPQHF.